This entry lists 6 T cell receptor beta chains sequenced from one sample in a study of T cells after yellow fever vaccination. MiXCR, applied by TCRdb to the 5' RACE reads, yields one record per CDR3 protein. The sample records 250,000 to 400,000 distinct CDR3 sequences, over 4% being singletons. The sample was PBMCs, taken 5 days after the yellow fever booster vaccination. These receptors were taken from a man younger than 35 who received the YFV17D yellow fever vaccine.

This clonotype appeared a few times. DNA for the CDR3: TGCAGTGCTAGGCGAGGGGGTTTCGTCGACACTGAAGCTTTCTTT. Its translation is CSARRGGFVDTEAFF. The chain employs TRBV20-1 and TRBJ1-1; D may be TRBD1 (6 bases). Germline V gives CDR1 DFQATT, CDR2 SNEGSKA (reference sequence). Trimming left V 3 bases short and J 3 bases short, with 17 bases between. The CDR3 has 15 amino acids.

This clonotype turned up a few times. The gene calls are TRBV12-3 or TRBV12-4 and TRBJ1-4; 7 positions match TRBD1. The length of the CDR3 is 13 residues. Losses at the gene ends were 7 bases for V and 12 bases for J; bases not matched to a gene: 11. The CDR3 loop is CASTRQGSYQLFF. As DNA, the CDR3 is TGTGCCAGCACCCGACAGGGTTCGTACCAACTGTTTTTT.

This clonotype occurred a few times. V and J are TRBV7-2 and TRBJ2-5; 14 bases match TRBD2. CDR1 and CDR2 (germline): SGHTA, FQGNSA. V trimming: 7 bases; J trimming: 5 bases; junction bases outside the gene matches: 6. The length of the CDR3 is 15 residues. The CDR3 nucleotides are TGTGCCAGCATCAACAGACTAGCGGGGGGGGAGACCCAGTACTTC. The encoded protein is CASINRLAGGETQYF.

This clonotype was seen a handful of times. In DNA form, the CDR3 reads TGTGCCAGTAGACCCTCAGACGGTTCAAGTTCACCCCTCCACTTT. This sequence encodes CASRPSDGSSSPLHF. V usage is TRBV19 and J usage is TRBJ1-6; D is undetermined. Trimming took off 6 bases at V and 9 bases at J, with 18 bases between the two ends. Germline V gene lookup returns CDR1 LNHDA and CDR2 SQIVND (reference sequence). The CDR3 covers 15 residues.

This clonotype has more than one count but fewer than ten. The chain is built from TRBV20-1 and TRBJ1-2, with a weak D call TRBD1 (6 bases). Per the germline V gene, CDR1 is DFQATT and CDR2 is SNEGSKA (reference sequence). The ends were cut back, 1 base at V and 4 bases at J, with 16 bases in the middle. The length of the CDR3 is 15 residues. This chain's CDR3 is CSARAQEQGPYGYTF. In DNA, the CDR3 is TGCAGTGCTAGAGCACAAGAACAGGGCCCCTATGGCTACACCTTC.

This clonotype was seen many times. V usage is TRBV7-2 and J usage is TRBJ1-5, with TRBD1 as a possible D gene (5 bases). Per germline, CDR1 SGHTA and CDR2 FQGNSA. CDR3 size: 16 residues. With 5 bases removed from V and 0 bases from J, the gap between germline ends came to 14 bases. In DNA, the CDR3 is TGTGCCAGCAGCCCGAGGGGAGGCTATAGCAATCAGCCCCAGCATTTT. Translated: CASSPRGGYSNQPQHF.